The rows below give T cell receptor beta chains drawn from one sample of a study of cytomegalovirus exposure and HLA in healthy donors. Sequencing used immunoSEQ multiplex PCR; TCRdb keeps in-frame clones, though not all of them. The repertoire holds around 150,000 clones, with about 82% as singletons. Sequenced input: PBMCs. These receptors came from a man under 40 in good health. CDR3s include the opening cysteine and the closing phenylalanine or tryptophan. D genes are given only for firm matches. Size tells how often a clone was seen (once, few, many) or the class of an expanded clone, and some rows leave it out.

V	J	D	size	CDR3	DNA
TRBV10-3	TRBJ1-1	.	.	CAIRDSLNTEAFF	TGTGCCATCAGGGACAGTCTGAACACTGAAGCTTTCTTT
TRBV15	TRBJ2-1	.	.	CATSRVERFNNEQFF	TGTGCCACCAGCAGAGTGGAGAGGTTCAACAATGAGCAGTTCTTC
TRBV7-2	TRBJ2-1	.	.	CASSFHGVFHEQFF	TGTGCCAGCAGCTTCCACGGGGTATTCCATGAGCAGTTCTTC
TRBV11-3	TRBJ2-1	TRBD2	.	CASSYRGRIPNEQFF	TGTGCCAGCAGCTACCGCGGGAGAATCCCTAATGAGCAGTTCTTC
TRBV6-5	TRBJ1-5	.	few	CASSHSGQYSNQPQHF	TGTGCCAGCAGTCACTCTGGACAGTATAGCAATCAGCCCCAGCATTTT
TRBV9	TRBJ2-7	.	.	CASSVGGWGDEQYF	TGTGCCAGCAGCGTAGGGGGATGGGGCGACGAGCAGTACTTC
TRBV28	TRBJ2-2	.	.	CASRTGRRGSGAGELFF	TGTGCCAGCAGGACCGGCAGACGGGGATCAGGAGCCGGGGAGCTGTTTTTT
TRBV18	TRBJ2-1	TRBD2	.	CASSPPGLYGVNEQFF	TGTGCCAGCTCACCACCGGGACTATATGGGGTCAATGAGCAGTTCTTC
TRBV7-2	TRBJ1-2	TRBD1	.	CASSLKQGNYGYTF	TGTGCCAGCAGCTTAAAACAGGGGAACTATGGCTACACCTTC
TRBV30	TRBJ1-2	.	.	CAWSVQGPLYGYTF	TGTGCCTGGAGTGTACAGGGCCCCCTCTATGGCTACACCTTC
TRBV13	TRBJ2-2	TRBD2	.	CASRSGTSGRAGELFF	TGTGCCAGCAGGTCCGGGACTAGCGGGAGGGCCGGGGAGCTGTTTTTT